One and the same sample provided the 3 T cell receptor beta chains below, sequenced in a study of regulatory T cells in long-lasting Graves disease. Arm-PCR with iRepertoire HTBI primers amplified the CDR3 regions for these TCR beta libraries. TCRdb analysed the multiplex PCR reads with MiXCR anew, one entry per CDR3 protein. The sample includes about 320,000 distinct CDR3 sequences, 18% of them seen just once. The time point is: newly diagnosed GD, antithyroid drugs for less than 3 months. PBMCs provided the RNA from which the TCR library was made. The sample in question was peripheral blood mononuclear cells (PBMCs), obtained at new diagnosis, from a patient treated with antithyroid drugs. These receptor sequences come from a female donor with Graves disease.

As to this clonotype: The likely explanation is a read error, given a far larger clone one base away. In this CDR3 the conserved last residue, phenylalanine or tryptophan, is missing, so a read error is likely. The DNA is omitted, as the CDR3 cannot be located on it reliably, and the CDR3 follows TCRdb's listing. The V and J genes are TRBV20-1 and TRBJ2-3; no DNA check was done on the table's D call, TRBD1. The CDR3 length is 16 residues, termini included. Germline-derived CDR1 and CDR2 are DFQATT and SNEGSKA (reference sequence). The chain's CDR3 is CSANLASGQEMNEQYS.

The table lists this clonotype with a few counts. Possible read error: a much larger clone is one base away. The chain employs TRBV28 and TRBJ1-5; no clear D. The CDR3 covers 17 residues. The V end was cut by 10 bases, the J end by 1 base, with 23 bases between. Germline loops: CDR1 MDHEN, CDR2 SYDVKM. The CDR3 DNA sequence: TGTGCCAACAGCCGAGGGCGTCGGGGAACGAGCAATCAGCCCCAGCATTTT. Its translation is CANSRGRRGTSNQPQHF.

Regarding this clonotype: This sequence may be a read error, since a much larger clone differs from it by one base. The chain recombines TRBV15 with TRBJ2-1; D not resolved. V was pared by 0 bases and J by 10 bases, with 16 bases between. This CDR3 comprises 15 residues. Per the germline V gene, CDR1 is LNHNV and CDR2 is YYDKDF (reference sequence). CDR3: CATSRDNLGSDEQFF. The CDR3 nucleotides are TGTGCCACCAGCAGAGATAACCTGGGATCCGACGAGCAGTTCTTC.